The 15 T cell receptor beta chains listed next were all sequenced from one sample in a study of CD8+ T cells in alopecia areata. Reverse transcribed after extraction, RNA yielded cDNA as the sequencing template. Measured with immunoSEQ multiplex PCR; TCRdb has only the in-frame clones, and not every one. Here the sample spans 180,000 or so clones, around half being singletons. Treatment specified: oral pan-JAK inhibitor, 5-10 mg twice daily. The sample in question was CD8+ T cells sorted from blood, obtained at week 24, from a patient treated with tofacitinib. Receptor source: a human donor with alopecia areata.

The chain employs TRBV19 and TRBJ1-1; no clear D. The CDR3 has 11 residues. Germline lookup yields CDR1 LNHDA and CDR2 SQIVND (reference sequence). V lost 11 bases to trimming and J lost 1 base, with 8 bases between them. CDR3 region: CASSWNTEAFF. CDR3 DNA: TGTGCCTCCTCCTGGAACACTGAAGCTTTCTTT.

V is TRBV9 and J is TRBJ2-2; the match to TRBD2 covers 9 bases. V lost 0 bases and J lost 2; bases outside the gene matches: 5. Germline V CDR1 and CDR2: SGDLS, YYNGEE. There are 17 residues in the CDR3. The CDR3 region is CASSVVGSGGNTGELFF. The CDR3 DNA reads TGTGCCAGCAGCGTAGTGGGTAGCGGGGGAAACACCGGGGAGCTGTTTTTT.

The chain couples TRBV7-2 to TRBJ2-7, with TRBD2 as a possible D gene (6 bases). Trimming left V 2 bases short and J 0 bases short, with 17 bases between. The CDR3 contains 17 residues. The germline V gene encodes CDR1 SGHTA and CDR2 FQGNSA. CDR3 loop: CASSLFTPGDLSYEQYF. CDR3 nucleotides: TGTGCCAGCAGCTTATTTACCCCGGGGGACCTCTCCTACGAGCAGTACTTC.

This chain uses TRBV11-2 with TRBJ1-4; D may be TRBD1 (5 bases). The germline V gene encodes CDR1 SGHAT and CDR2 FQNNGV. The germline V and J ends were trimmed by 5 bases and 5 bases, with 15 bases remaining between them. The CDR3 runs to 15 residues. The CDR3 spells CASSPQTELNEKLFF. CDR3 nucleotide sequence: TGTGCCAGCAGCCCCCAGACAGAGCTGAATGAAAAACTGTTTTTT.

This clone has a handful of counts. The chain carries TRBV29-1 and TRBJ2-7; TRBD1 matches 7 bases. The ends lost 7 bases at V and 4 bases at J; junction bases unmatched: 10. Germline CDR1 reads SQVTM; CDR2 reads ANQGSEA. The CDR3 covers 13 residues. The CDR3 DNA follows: TGCAGCGCCGCCGGGACAGCGGCTTACGAGCAGTACTTC. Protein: CSAAGTAAYEQYF.

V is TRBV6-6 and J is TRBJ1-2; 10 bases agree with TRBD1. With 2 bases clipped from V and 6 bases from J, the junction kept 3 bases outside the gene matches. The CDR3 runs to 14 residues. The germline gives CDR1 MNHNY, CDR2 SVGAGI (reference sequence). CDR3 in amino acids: CASSYRDRGDGYTF. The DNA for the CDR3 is TGTGCCAGCAGTTACCGGGACAGGGGAGATGGCTACACCTTC.

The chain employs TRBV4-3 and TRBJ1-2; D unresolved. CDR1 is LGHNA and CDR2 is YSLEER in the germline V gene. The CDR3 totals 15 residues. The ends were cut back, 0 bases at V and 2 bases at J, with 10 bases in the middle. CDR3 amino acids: CASSQDKAVNYGYTF. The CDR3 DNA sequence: TGCGCCAGCAGCCAAGATAAGGCAGTGAACTATGGCTACACCTTC.

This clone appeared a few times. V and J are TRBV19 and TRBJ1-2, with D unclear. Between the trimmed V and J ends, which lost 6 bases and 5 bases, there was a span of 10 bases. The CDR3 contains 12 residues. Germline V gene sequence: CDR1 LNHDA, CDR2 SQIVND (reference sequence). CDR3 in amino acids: CASSSGRYGYTF. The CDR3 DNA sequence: TGTGCCAGTAGCAGCGGGCGATATGGCTACACCTTC. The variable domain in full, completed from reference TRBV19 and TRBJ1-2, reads DGGITQSPKYLFRKEGQNVTLSCEQNLNHDAMYWYRQDPGQGLRLIYYSQIVNDFQKGDIAEGYSVSREKKESFPLTVTSAQKNPTAFYLCASSSGRYGYTFGSGTRLTVV.

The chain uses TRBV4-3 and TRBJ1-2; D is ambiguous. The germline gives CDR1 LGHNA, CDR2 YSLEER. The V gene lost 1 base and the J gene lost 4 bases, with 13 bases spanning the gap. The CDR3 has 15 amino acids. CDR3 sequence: CASSQVKGPFYGYTF. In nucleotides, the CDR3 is TGCGCCAGCAGCCAAGTAAAAGGTCCGTTCTATGGCTACACCTTC.

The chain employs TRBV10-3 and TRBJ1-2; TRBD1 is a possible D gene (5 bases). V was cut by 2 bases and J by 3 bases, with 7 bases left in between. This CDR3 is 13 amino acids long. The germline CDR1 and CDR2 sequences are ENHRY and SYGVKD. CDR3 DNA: TGTGCCATCAGTGAGGGCAGGGACTATGGCTACACCTTC. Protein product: CAISEGRDYGYTF.

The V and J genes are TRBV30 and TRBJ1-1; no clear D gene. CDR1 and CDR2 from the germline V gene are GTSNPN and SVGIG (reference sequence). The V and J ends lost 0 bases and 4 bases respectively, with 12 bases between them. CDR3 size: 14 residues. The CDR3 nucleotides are TGTGCCTGGAGTGTAGGCGGTGGGAGCACTGAAGCTTTCTTT. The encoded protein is CAWSVGGGSTEAFF.

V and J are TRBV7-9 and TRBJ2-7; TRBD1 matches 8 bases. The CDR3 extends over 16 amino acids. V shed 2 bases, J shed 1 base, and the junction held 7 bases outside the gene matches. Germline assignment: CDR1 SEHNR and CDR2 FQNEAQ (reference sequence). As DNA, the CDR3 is TGTGCCAGCAGCTTACCCCAGGGGGCCTTTTCCTACGAGCAGTACTTC. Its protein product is CASSLPQGAFSYEQYF.

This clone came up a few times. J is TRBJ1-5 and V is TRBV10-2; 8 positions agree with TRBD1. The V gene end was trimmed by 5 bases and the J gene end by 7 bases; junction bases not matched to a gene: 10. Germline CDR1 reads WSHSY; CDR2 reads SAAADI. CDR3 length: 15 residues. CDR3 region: CASSYSDRAGQPQHF. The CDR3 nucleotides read TGCGCCAGCAGTTACTCGGACAGGGCGGGGCAGCCCCAGCATTTT.

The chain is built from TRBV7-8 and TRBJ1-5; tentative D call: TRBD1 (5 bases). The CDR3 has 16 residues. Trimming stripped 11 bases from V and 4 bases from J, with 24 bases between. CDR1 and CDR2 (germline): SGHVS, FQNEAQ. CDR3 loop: CASQLNVGGGNQPQHF. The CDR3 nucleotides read TGTGCCTCCCAGCTGAATGTGGGGGGAGGAAATCAGCCCCAGCATTTT. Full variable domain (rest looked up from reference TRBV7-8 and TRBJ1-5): GAGVSQSPRYKVAKRGQDVALRCDPISGHVSLFWYQQALGQGPEFLTYFQNEAQLDKSGLPSDRFFAERPEGSVSTLKIQRTQQEDSAVYLCASQLNVGGGNQPQHFGDGTRLSIL.

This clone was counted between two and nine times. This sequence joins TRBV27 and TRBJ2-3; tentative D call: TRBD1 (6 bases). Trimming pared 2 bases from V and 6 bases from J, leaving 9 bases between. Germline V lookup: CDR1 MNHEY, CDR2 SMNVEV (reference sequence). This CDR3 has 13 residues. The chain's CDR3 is CASSLAGVDTQYF. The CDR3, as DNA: TGTGCCAGCAGTTTAGCAGGGGTGGATACGCAGTATTTT.